Sequencing of this T cell receptor beta chain was carried out in a study of shared T cell receptors in the human thymus. TCRdb's copy holds only in-frame clones and misses some; the assay was immunoSEQ multiplex PCR. The sample holds some 640,000 clones, around 87% seen once. Germline V gives CDR1 MDHEN, CDR2 SYDVKM. The CDR3 consists of 15 residues. The J segment lost 6 bases and the V segment lost 6 bases, leaving 11 bases of the junction unmatched. The same data also went into a second study, on human thymus T cells.

The clonotype comes from a boy younger than two with a congenital heart defect. The material sequenced was thymocytes. The rearrangement links TRBV28 to TRBJ2-1, with 7 nucleotides matching TRBD2. CDR3 nucleotide sequence: TGTGCCAGCAGCTCGACTAGCTTTAGATTCAATGAGCAGTTCTTC. Translation gives CASSSTSFRFNEQFF.